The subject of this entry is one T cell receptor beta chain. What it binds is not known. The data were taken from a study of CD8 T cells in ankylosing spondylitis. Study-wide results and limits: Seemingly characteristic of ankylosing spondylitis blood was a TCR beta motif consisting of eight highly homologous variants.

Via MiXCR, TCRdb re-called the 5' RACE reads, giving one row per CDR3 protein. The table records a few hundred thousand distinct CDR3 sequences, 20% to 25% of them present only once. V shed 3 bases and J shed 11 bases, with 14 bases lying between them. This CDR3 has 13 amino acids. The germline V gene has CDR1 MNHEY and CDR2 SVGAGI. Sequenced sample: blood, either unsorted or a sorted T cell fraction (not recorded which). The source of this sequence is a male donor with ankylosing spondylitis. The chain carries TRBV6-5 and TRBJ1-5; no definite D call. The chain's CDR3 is CASSYYSGQTQHF. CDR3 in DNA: TGTGCCAGCAGTTATTATTCCGGGCAGACCCAGCATTTT.